The clone carrying this T cell receptor (beta chain) was seen a handful of times. Its target is unknown. The data belong to a study of post-analysis software for immune sequencing data. Overall study context: Relapsing-remitting, secondary progressive and progressive-relapsing forms made up the multiple sclerosis disease courses.

Study-wide points: Patients used several TRBV segments, including TRBV5-6, TRBV5-1 and TRBV20-1, more often than controls. Under F measure analysis, samples from one preparation batch co-clustered strongly. Significantly lower normalized Chao1 diversity was seen in multiple sclerosis patients than in controls.

Each TCR beta cDNA library carried unique molecular identifiers. When roughly 0.85 to 11 million T cells were used, they gave about 490,000 cDNA molecules. TCRdb redid the calling of the PCR reads with MiXCR, one entry per CDR3 protein. The data contain hundreds of thousands of distinct CDR3 sequences, around 60% of them singletons. The junction had 16 bases not matched to a gene; V was cut back by 6 bases and J by 3 bases. This CDR3 is built from 18 residues. Germline V gives CDR1 WSHSY, CDR2 SAAADI. The sample comprised blood. This chain joins TRBV10-2 and TRBJ2-5; the match to TRBD1 covers 10 bases. The receptor was isolated from a girl aged 2 to 10 with multiple sclerosis. The CDR3 region has the DNA TGCGCCAGCAGAGCGACAGGGGGCGCCGCCGGGGGGAAAGAGACCCAGTACTTC. Translated: CASRATGGAAGGKETQYF.